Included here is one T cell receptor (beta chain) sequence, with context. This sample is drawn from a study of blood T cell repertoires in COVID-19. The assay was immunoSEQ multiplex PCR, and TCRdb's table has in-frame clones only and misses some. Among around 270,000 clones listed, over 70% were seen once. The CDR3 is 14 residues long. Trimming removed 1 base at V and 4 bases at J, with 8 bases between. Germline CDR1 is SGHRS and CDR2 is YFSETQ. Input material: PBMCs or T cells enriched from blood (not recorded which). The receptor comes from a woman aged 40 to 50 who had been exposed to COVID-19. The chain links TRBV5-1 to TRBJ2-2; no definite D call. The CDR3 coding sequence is TGCGCCAGCAGCTTGTCCAGATTCACCGGGGAGCTGTTTTTT. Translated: CASSLSRFTGELFF.